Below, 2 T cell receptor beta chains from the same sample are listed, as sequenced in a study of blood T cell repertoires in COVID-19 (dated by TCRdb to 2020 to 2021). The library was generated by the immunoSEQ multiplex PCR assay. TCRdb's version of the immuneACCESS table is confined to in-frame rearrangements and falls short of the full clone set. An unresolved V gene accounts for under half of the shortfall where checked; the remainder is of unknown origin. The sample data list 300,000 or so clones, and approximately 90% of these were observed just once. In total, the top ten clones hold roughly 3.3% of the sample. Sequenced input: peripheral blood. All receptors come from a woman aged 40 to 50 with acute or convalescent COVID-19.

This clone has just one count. CDR3 loop: CATSRGQQGAGETQYF. CDR3 in DNA: TGTGCCACCAGCAGAGGACAACAGGGGGCGGGTGAGACCCAGTACTTC. V and J are TRBV15 and TRBJ2-5; TRBD1 matches at 9 bases. In germline, CDR1 is LNHNV, CDR2 YYDKDF (reference sequence). The CDR3 length is 16 residues. J was trimmed by 5 bases and V by 1 base; bases with no gene match: 8.

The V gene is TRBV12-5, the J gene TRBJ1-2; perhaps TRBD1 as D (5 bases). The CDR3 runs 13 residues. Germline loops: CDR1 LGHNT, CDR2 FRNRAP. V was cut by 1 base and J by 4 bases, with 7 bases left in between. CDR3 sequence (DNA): TGTGCTAGTGGTTTGGGACAGTTCTATGGCTACACCTTC. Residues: CASGLGQFYGYTF.